This T cell receptor beta chain came from a study of blood T cells in healthy people across ages. Looking at the study overall: Researchers report that template switching captured about one barcoded beta molecule per two T cells.

The CDR3 length is 15 residues. J was trimmed by 5 bases and V by 8 bases; bases with no gene match: 8. Together with a sample-barcoded 5' primer, a J-beta primer mix was included in a second PCR lasting roughly 6 to 12 cycles. TCRdb reprocessed the 5' RACE reads via MiXCR and lists one record per CDR3 protein. The sample holds fewer than 950,000 distinct CDR3 sequences; 50% to 65% are singletons and the top ten take about 42%. To note about this clonotype: As yet, its antigen is unknown.

Points from the study as a whole: The CMV status of each donor remained undetermined, and this could have confounded shifts in expanded clonotypes. Researchers said unsorted PBMCs prevented a conclusive naive versus antigen-experienced comparison.

This clonotype was obtained from an elderly man in good health. Sample: blood. The chain couples TRBV12-3 or TRBV12-4 to TRBJ2-1; 11 bases match TRBD2. The CDR3 is CASAPGTSGNNEQFF. The DNA of the CDR3 is TGTGCCAGCGCCCCCGGGACTAGCGGAAACAATGAGCAGTTCTTC.